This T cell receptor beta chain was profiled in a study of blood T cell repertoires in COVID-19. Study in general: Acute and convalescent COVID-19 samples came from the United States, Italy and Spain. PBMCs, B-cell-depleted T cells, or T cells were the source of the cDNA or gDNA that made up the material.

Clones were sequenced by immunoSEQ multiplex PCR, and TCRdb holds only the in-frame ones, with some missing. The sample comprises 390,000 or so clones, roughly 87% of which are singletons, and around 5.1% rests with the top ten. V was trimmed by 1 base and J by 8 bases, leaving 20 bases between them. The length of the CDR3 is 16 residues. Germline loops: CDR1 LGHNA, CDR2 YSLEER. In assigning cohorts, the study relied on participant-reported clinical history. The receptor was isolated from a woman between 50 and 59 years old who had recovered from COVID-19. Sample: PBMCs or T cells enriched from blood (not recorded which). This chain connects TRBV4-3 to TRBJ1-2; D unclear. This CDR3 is CASSQVPKPLPRGYTF. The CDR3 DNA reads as TGCGCCAGCAGCCAAGTCCCCAAACCCCTTCCCCGGGGCTACACCTTC.